This is a list of T cell receptor beta chains from one sample in a study of chemoradiotherapy in HPV16-positive cancers. Profiling relied on immunoSEQ multiplex PCR, and the TCRdb table lists in-frame clones only, not all of them. Among tens of thousands of clones listed, under 80% were seen once. Sample: blood, taken from a patient who underwent chemoradiotherapy. These receptor sequences come from a human donor with HPV-associated anogenital cancer. The CDR3 runs from the conserved cysteine through the conserved F or W. The order of the fields is V gene, D gene, J gene, clone size, CDR3 length, CDR3 protein, CDR3 DNA. D genes are given only for firm matches. Not every row has a clone size; where given, it reads once, few, many or a size class.

v_call: TRBV5-1
d_call: TRBD1
j_call: TRBJ2-7
clone_size: once
cdr3_length: 16
cdr3_aa: CASSLVGTGRSYEQYF
cdr3_nt: TGCGCCAGCAGCTTGGTGGGGACAGGGAGGTCCTACGAGCAGTACTTC

v_call: TRBV10-3
d_call: .
j_call: TRBJ1-2
clone_size: .
cdr3_length: 17
cdr3_aa: CAISALTVKRANYGYTF
cdr3_nt: TGTGCCATCAGCGCCTTGACAGTAAAACGCGCTAACTATGGCTACACCTTC

v_call: TRBV5-1
d_call: TRBD2
j_call: TRBJ2-5
clone_size: .
cdr3_length: 16
cdr3_aa: CASSLAAGGPGETQYF
cdr3_nt: TGCGCCAGCAGCTTGGCAGCGGGGGGGCCTGGAGAGACCCAGTACTTC

v_call: TRBV30
d_call: .
j_call: TRBJ2-7
clone_size: .
cdr3_length: 14
cdr3_aa: CAWRGAGVSYEQYF
cdr3_nt: TGTGCCTGGAGGGGGGCAGGGGTCTCCTACGAGCAGTACTTC

v_call: TRBV9
d_call: .
j_call: TRBJ2-2
clone_size: .
cdr3_length: 15
cdr3_aa: CASSVSESGLGGLFF
cdr3_nt: TGTGCCAGCAGCGTCTCCGAGAGCGGGTTAGGCGGGCTGTTTTTT

v_call: TRBV5-4
d_call: .
j_call: TRBJ1-1
clone_size: .
cdr3_length: 14
cdr3_aa: CASSLARSGTEAFF
cdr3_nt: TGTGCCAGCAGCTTGGCCCGGTCGGGAACTGAAGCTTTCTTT

v_call: TRBV27
d_call: .
j_call: TRBJ1-2
clone_size: few
cdr3_length: 14
cdr3_aa: CASSPMTRTSGYTF
cdr3_nt: TGTGCCAGCAGTCCCATGACCCGGACGTCTGGCTACACCTTC

v_call: TRBV6-6
d_call: .
j_call: TRBJ2-7
clone_size: few
cdr3_length: 12
cdr3_aa: CASSPGQYEQYF
cdr3_nt: TGTGCCAGCAGTCCCGGACAGTACGAGCAGTACTTC

v_call: TRBV5-1
d_call: .
j_call: TRBJ1-4
clone_size: .
cdr3_length: 16
cdr3_aa: CASSSVPGAFNEKLFF
cdr3_nt: TGCGCCAGCAGCTCGGTCCCAGGGGCGTTTAATGAAAAACTGTTTTTT

v_call: TRBV18
d_call: TRBD1
j_call: TRBJ2-1
clone_size: .
cdr3_length: 17
cdr3_aa: CASNRGHAQFDPREQFF
cdr3_nt: TGTGCCAGCAACAGGGGGCATGCCCAGTTTGATCCGCGTGAGCAGTTCTTC

v_call: TRBV10-1
d_call: .
j_call: TRBJ2-1
clone_size: .
cdr3_length: 11
cdr3_aa: CASSVSPEQFF
cdr3_nt: TGCGCCAGCAGTGTAAGTCCTGAGCAGTTCTTC

v_call: TRBV6-6
d_call: TRBD1
j_call: TRBJ1-5
clone_size: .
cdr3_length: 16
cdr3_aa: CASNPPGTGRLQPQHF
cdr3_nt: TGTGCCAGCAATCCACCTGGGACAGGACGGCTTCAGCCCCAGCATTTT

v_call: TRBV7-9
d_call: .
j_call: TRBJ2-1
clone_size: .
cdr3_length: 14
cdr3_aa: CASSLVGDYNEQFF
cdr3_nt: TGTGCCAGCAGCTTAGTGGGCGATTACAATGAGCAGTTCTTC

v_call: TRBV19
d_call: .
j_call: TRBJ1-3
clone_size: few
cdr3_length: 12
cdr3_aa: CASSYSGNTIYF
cdr3_nt: TGTGCCAGTAGCTACTCTGGAAACACCATATATTTT

v_call: TRBV4-3
d_call: TRBD1
j_call: TRBJ2-2
clone_size: .
cdr3_length: 15
cdr3_aa: CASSQGTGTAGELFF
cdr3_nt: TGCGCCAGCAGCCAAGGGACAGGGACGGCCGGGGAGCTGTTTTTT

v_call: TRBV9
d_call: TRBD1
j_call: TRBJ2-2
clone_size: .
cdr3_length: 16
cdr3_aa: CASSATGVLNTGELFF
cdr3_nt: TGTGCCAGCAGCGCAACAGGGGTCCTGAACACCGGGGAGCTGTTTTTT

v_call: TRBV5-1
d_call: TRBD1
j_call: TRBJ1-2
clone_size: few
cdr3_length: 14
cdr3_aa: CASSSGTGSYGYTF
cdr3_nt: TGCGCCAGCAGCTCCGGGACAGGATCCTATGGCTACACCTTC

v_call: TRBV5-1
d_call: .
j_call: TRBJ1-3
clone_size: once
cdr3_length: 13
cdr3_aa: CASSVDIGNTIYF
cdr3_nt: TGCGCCAGCAGCGTGGACATTGGAAACACCATATATTTT

v_call: TRBV11-3
d_call: .
j_call: TRBJ2-3
clone_size: .
cdr3_length: 12
cdr3_aa: CASSFYTDTQYF
cdr3_nt: TGTGCCAGCAGCTTCTACACAGATACGCAGTATTTT

v_call: TRBV12-5
d_call: .
j_call: TRBJ1-6
clone_size: .
cdr3_length: 15
cdr3_aa: CASGLVTGINSPLHF
cdr3_nt: TGTGCTAGTGGTTTGGTAACAGGGATTAACTCACCCCTCCACTTT

v_call: TRBV12-2
d_call: .
j_call: TRBJ2-2
clone_size: .
cdr3_length: 15
cdr3_aa: CASRADHANTGELFF
cdr3_nt: TGTGCAAGTCGCGCGGATCATGCGAACACCGGGGAGCTGTTTTTT

v_call: TRBV7-8
d_call: .
j_call: TRBJ1-2
clone_size: few
cdr3_length: 14
cdr3_aa: CASSLVQGSDGYTF
cdr3_nt: TGTGCCAGCAGCTTAGTCCAGGGGTCGGATGGCTACACCTTC

v_call: TRBV7-9
d_call: .
j_call: TRBJ2-5
clone_size: .
cdr3_length: 11
cdr3_aa: CASSPQETQYF
cdr3_nt: TGTGCCAGCAGCCCTCAAGAGACCCAGTACTTC

v_call: TRBV25-1
d_call: TRBD2
j_call: TRBJ2-3
clone_size: .
cdr3_length: 16
cdr3_aa: CASSEGSGGSTDTQYF
cdr3_nt: TGTGCCAGCAGTGAGGGTAGCGGGGGTAGCACAGATACGCAGTATTTT

v_call: TRBV18
d_call: TRBD1
j_call: TRBJ2-5
clone_size: .
cdr3_length: 14
cdr3_aa: CASSKSTGQETQYF
cdr3_nt: TGTGCCAGCTCAAAGTCGACAGGGCAAGAGACCCAGTACTTC

v_call: TRBV4-1
d_call: TRBD2
j_call: TRBJ2-1
clone_size: .
cdr3_length: 17
cdr3_aa: CASSQDREGSSYNEQFF
cdr3_nt: TGCGCCAGCAGCCAAGATCGGGAGGGGAGCTCCTACAATGAGCAGTTCTTC

v_call: TRBV18
d_call: TRBD1
j_call: TRBJ2-7
clone_size: .
cdr3_length: 16
cdr3_aa: CASSPWDRGSSYEQYF
cdr3_nt: TGTGCCAGCTCACCATGGGACAGGGGCAGCTCCTACGAGCAGTACTTC

v_call: TRBV6-6
d_call: TRBD2
j_call: TRBJ2-7
clone_size: .
cdr3_length: 11
cdr3_aa: CASRGGREQYF
cdr3_nt: TGTGCCAGCAGGGGAGGGCGCGAGCAGTACTTC

v_call: TRBV27
d_call: .
j_call: TRBJ1-2
clone_size: .
cdr3_length: 14
cdr3_aa: CASSPTGNRYGYTF
cdr3_nt: TGTGCCAGCAGTCCAACGGGGAACCGCTATGGCTACACCTTC

v_call: TRBV20-1
d_call: .
j_call: TRBJ2-5
clone_size: .
cdr3_length: 11
cdr3_aa: CSASREETQYF
cdr3_nt: TGCAGTGCTAGCCGAGAAGAGACCCAGTACTTC

v_call: TRBV29-1
d_call: TRBD2
j_call: TRBJ2-1
clone_size: .
cdr3_length: 15
cdr3_aa: CSVTSRGGANNEQFF
cdr3_nt: TGCAGCGTTACTTCGCGGGGGGGGGCCAACAATGAGCAGTTCTTC

v_call: TRBV7-3
d_call: TRBD2
j_call: TRBJ2-3
clone_size: .
cdr3_length: 14
cdr3_aa: CASSLGLAGDTQYF
cdr3_nt: TGTGCCAGCAGCCTTGGACTAGCGGGGGATACGCAGTATTTT

v_call: TRBV11-2
d_call: .
j_call: TRBJ2-3
clone_size: once
cdr3_length: 15
cdr3_aa: CASSLAGQSTDTQYF
cdr3_nt: TGTGCCAGCAGCTTAGCTGGACAGAGCACAGATACGCAGTATTTT

v_call: TRBV7-9
d_call: .
j_call: TRBJ1-1
clone_size: .
cdr3_length: 14
cdr3_aa: CASSFRGDDTEAFF
cdr3_nt: TGTGCCAGCAGCTTTAGAGGGGACGATACTGAAGCTTTCTTT

v_call: TRBV4-3
d_call: .
j_call: TRBJ1-4
clone_size: .
cdr3_length: 16
cdr3_aa: CASSQALGQKNEKLFF
cdr3_nt: TGCGCCAGCAGCCAAGCCCTAGGACAGAAAAATGAAAAACTGTTTTTT

v_call: TRBV11-2
d_call: TRBD1
j_call: TRBJ2-7
clone_size: .
cdr3_length: 14
cdr3_aa: CASSLNTGGYEQYF
cdr3_nt: TGTGCCAGCAGCTTAAATACAGGGGGCTACGAGCAGTACTTC

v_call: TRBV11-2
d_call: .
j_call: TRBJ2-6
clone_size: .
cdr3_length: 16
cdr3_aa: CASSLEGGTGANVLTF
cdr3_nt: TGTGCCAGCAGCTTAGAGGGGGGCACTGGGGCCAACGTCCTGACTTTC

v_call: TRBV10-3
d_call: .
j_call: TRBJ1-2
clone_size: .
cdr3_length: 13
cdr3_aa: CAISDDSNYGYTF
cdr3_nt: TGTGCCATCAGTGATGACAGCAACTATGGCTACACCTTC

v_call: TRBV18
d_call: .
j_call: TRBJ2-5
clone_size: .
cdr3_length: 17
cdr3_aa: CASSPLFVSGQGETQYF
cdr3_nt: TGTGCCAGCTCACCACTCTTCGTGAGTGGGCAAGGGGAGACCCAGTACTTC

v_call: TRBV5-1
d_call: .
j_call: TRBJ1-3
clone_size: .
cdr3_length: 16
cdr3_aa: CASSPAAGDTGNTIYF
cdr3_nt: TGCGCCAGCAGCCCGGCGGCAGGGGATACTGGAAACACCATATATTTT

v_call: TRBV18
d_call: TRBD1
j_call: TRBJ1-4
clone_size: .
cdr3_length: 16
cdr3_aa: CASSPLVGQGPEKLFF
cdr3_nt: TGTGCCAGCTCACCCCTCGTGGGACAGGGGCCTGAAAAACTGTTTTTT

v_call: TRBV11-1
d_call: .
j_call: TRBJ1-1
clone_size: .
cdr3_length: 15
cdr3_aa: CASSSLAQAKDEAFF
cdr3_nt: TGTGCCAGCAGCTCCCTTGCCCAGGCAAAAGATGAAGCTTTCTTT

v_call: TRBV7-9
d_call: .
j_call: TRBJ2-4
clone_size: .
cdr3_length: 14
cdr3_aa: CASSPQGAKNIQYF
cdr3_nt: TGTGCCAGCAGCCCACAGGGAGCCAAAAACATTCAGTACTTC

v_call: TRBV5-1
d_call: TRBD1
j_call: TRBJ2-7
clone_size: .
cdr3_length: 15
cdr3_aa: CASSLAGTGIPEQYF
cdr3_nt: TGCGCCAGCAGCTTGGCCGGGACAGGGATCCCCGAGCAGTACTTC

v_call: TRBV18
d_call: .
j_call: TRBJ1-6
clone_size: .
cdr3_length: 13
cdr3_aa: CASSTGRNSPLHF
cdr3_nt: TGTGCCAGCTCTACCGGACGCAATTCACCCCTCCACTTT

v_call: TRBV6-1
d_call: .
j_call: TRBJ2-1
clone_size: once
cdr3_length: 12
cdr3_aa: CASSLQGNEQFF
cdr3_nt: TGTGCCAGCAGTCTCCAGGGCAATGAGCAGTTCTTC

v_call: TRBV19
d_call: .
j_call: TRBJ1-6
clone_size: few
cdr3_length: 12
cdr3_aa: CASSQQGWSLHF
cdr3_nt: TGTGCCAGTAGCCAACAGGGTTGGAGCCTCCACTTT

v_call: TRBV5-4
d_call: .
j_call: TRBJ2-3
clone_size: .
cdr3_length: 15
cdr3_aa: CASSLVSGLTDTQYF
cdr3_nt: TGTGCCAGCAGCTTGGTTAGCGGCCTCACAGATACGCAGTATTTT

v_call: TRBV5-1
d_call: TRBD1
j_call: TRBJ2-7
clone_size: .
cdr3_length: 13
cdr3_aa: CASSTTGSYEQYF
cdr3_nt: TGCGCCAGCAGTACGACAGGGTCCTACGAGCAGTACTTC

v_call: TRBV5-6
d_call: .
j_call: TRBJ1-2
clone_size: .
cdr3_length: 15
cdr3_aa: CASSLGSVALYGYTF
cdr3_nt: TGTGCCAGCAGCTTGGGGTCAGTCGCCCTCTATGGCTACACCTTC

v_call: TRBV29-1
d_call: TRBD1
j_call: TRBJ1-1
clone_size: .
cdr3_length: 18
cdr3_aa: CSVQRDRGLQGLNTEAFF
cdr3_nt: TGCAGCGTTCAACGGGACAGGGGCCTCCAGGGGTTGAACACTGAAGCTTTCTTT